The TCR beta chain described here comes from a study of T cell responses to AZD1222 COVID-19 vaccine. J gave up 7 bases and V 4 bases, and 3 bases lay outside the gene matches. The CDR3 has 14 residues. Germline V gene lookup returns CDR1 WSHSY and CDR2 SAAADI. The repertoire was sequenced with immunoSEQ multiplex PCR; TCRdb's copy has only in-frame clones and lacks some. The sample yields about 130,000 clones, more than 85% seen once. Whole-study results and caveats: Just a handful of people given AZD1222 tested seropositive at baseline. Donor demographics were predominantly white British with a female majority; clonal diversity may be underestimated.

Concerning this clone itself: The antigen remains unidentified.

This receptor was obtained from an adult in good health. The sample was peripheral blood, taken on day 0 of AZD1222 vaccination. The chain couples TRBV10-2 to TRBJ2-1, with 11 bases aligning to TRBD2. CDR3 coding DNA: TGCGCCAGCAGTGGGACTAGCGGGCCTAATGAGCAGTTCTTC. Amino acid sequence: CASSGTSGPNEQFF.